This entry lists 3 T cell receptor beta chains sequenced from one sample in a study of T cell responses to AZD1222 COVID-19 vaccine. TCRdb's copy holds only in-frame clones and misses some; the assay was immunoSEQ multiplex PCR. The sample carries 110,000 to 150,000 clones, 85% to 95% recorded once. This material consisted of peripheral blood, taken after recovery from COVID-19. The receptors were sampled from an adult who had recovered from COVID-19.

The chain links TRBV2 to TRBJ1-2; TRBD1 agrees at 9 bases. Trimming took 4 bases from V and 5 from J; bases not matched to a gene: 2. The CDR3 contains 13 residues. Looked up from germline, CDR1 is SNHLY and CDR2 is FYNNEI. DNA of the CDR3: TGTGCCAGCAGTGGGACAGGGGCATATGGCTACACCTTC. Amino acids: CASSGTGAYGYTF.

The chain uses TRBV7-3 and TRBJ1-2; tentative D call: TRBD1 (5 bases). With 2 bases removed from V and 3 bases from J, the gap between germline ends came to 7 bases. The CDR3 spans 13 residues. Germline V CDR1 and CDR2: SGHTA, FQGTGA. The CDR3 sequence: CASSLEGDYGYTF. As DNA, the CDR3 is TGTGCCAGCAGCTTAGAAGGGGACTATGGCTACACCTTC.

This rearrangement joins TRBV7-3 to TRBJ2-3; D gene uncertain. Per germline, CDR1 SGHTA and CDR2 FQGTGA. The V end was cut by 5 bases, the J end by 0 bases, with 9 bases between. This CDR3 has 14 amino acids. Here the CDR3 DNA reads TGTGCCAGCAGCCCACGCCAGAGCACAGATACGCAGTATTTT. This translates into CASSPRQSTDTQYF.